This entry features one T cell receptor (beta chain) sequence. This sample stems from a study of CD4+ T cells in melanoma. Germline V CDR1 and CDR2: MNHEY, SVGAGI. After removal of 2 bases from V and 8 bases from J, the junction contained 5 bases not matched to a gene. The CDR3 covers 15 residues. Profiled with immunoSEQ multiplex PCR; TCRdb holds only in-frame clones, not every one. Among 140,000 or so clones listed, approximately 91% were seen once. This clonotype was sampled from a human donor with melanoma. This sequence joins TRBV6-5 and TRBJ1-4; 10 nucleotides line up with TRBD1. CDR3 bases: TGTGCCAGCAGTTACGAGGGACAGGGGCGGGAAAAACTGTTTTTT. It is translated as CASSYEGQGREKLFF.